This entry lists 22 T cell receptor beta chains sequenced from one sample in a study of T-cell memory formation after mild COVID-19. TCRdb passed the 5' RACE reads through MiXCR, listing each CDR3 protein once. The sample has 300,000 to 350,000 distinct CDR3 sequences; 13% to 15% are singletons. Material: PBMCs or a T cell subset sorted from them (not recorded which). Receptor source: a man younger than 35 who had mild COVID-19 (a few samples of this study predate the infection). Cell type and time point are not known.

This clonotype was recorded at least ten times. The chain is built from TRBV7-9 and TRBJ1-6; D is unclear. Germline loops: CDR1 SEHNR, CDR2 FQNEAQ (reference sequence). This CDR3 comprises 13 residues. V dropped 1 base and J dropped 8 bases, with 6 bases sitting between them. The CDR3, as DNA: TGTGCCAGCAGCTTAGATGCGGATTCACCCCTCCACTTT. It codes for CASSLDADSPLHF.

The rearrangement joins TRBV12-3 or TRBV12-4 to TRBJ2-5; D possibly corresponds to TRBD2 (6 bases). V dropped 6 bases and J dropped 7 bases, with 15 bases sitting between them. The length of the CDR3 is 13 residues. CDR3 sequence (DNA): TGTGCCAGCAGCCCCTCGGGGGTCTGGACCCAGTACTTC. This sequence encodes CASSPSGVWTQYF.

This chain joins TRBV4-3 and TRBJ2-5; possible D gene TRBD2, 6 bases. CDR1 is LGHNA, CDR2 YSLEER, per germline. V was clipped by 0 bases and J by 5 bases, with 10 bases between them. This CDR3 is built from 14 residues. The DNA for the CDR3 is TGCGCCAGCAGCCAAGACCGGGGGTGGGAGACCCAGTACTTC. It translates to CASSQDRGWETQYF.

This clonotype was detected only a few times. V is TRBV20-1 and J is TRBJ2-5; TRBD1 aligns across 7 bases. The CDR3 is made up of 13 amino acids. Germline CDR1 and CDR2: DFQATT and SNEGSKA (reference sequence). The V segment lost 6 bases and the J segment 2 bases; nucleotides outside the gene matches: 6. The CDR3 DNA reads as TGCAGTGCATACAGGGGAGAGCAAGAGACCCAGTACTTC. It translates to CSAYRGEQETQYF.

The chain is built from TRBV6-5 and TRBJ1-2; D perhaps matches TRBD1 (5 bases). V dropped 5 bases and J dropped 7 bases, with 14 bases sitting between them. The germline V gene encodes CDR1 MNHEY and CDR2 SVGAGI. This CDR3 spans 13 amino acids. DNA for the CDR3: TGTGCCAGCAGTCCCGTCAGGGTTGGTGGCTACACCTTC. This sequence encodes CASSPVRVGGYTF.

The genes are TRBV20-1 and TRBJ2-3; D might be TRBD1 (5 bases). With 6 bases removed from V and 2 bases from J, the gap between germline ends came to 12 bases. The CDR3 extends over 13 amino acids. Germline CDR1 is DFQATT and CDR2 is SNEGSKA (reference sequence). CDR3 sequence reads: CSALIGDTDTQYF. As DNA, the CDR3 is TGCAGTGCACTGATAGGGGACACAGATACGCAGTATTTT.

CDR3 in amino acids: CASSPSGGQVGTDTQYF. In nucleotides, the CDR3 is TGTGCCAGCAGTCCGTCAGGAGGACAGGTGGGCACAGATACGCAGTATTTT. This chain joins TRBV12-3 or TRBV12-4 and TRBJ2-3; 7 bases map to TRBD1. The CDR3 sequence is 17 residues long. J was trimmed by 1 base and V by 5 bases; bases with no gene match: 12.

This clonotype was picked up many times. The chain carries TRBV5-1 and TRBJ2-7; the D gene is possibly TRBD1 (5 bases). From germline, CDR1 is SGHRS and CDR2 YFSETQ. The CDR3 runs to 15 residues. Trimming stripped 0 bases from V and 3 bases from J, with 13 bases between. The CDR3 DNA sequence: TGCGCCAGCAGCTTGGCGCCCGACAGTCGCTACGAGCAGTACGTC. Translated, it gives CASSLAPDSRYEQYV.

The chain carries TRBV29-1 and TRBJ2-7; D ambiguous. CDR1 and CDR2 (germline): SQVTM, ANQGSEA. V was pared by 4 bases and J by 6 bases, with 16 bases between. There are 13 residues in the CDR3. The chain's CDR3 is CSVAPWPRSEQYF. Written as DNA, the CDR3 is TGCAGCGTTGCGCCGTGGCCACGATCCGAGCAGTACTTC.

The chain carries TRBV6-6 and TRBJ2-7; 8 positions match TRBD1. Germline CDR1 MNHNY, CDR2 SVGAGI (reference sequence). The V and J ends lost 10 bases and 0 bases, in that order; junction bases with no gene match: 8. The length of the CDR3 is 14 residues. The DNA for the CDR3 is TGTGCCACAACACGACAGGGGAGCTCCTACGAGCAGTACGTC. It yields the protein CATTRQGSSYEQYV.

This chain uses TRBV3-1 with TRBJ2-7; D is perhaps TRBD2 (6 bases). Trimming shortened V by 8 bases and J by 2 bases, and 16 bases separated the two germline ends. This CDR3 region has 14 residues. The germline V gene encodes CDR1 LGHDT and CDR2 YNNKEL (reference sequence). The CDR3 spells CASARIGRTYEQYF. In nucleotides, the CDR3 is TGTGCCAGCGCGCGTATCGGGAGAACCTACGAGCAGTACTTC.

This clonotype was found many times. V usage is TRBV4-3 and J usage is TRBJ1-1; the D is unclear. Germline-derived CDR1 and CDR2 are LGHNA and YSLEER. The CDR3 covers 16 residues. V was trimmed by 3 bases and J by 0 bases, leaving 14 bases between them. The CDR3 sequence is CASSQGSANMNTEAFF. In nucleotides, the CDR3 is TGCGCCAGCAGCCAGGGATCGGCAAACATGAACACTGAAGCTTTCTTT.

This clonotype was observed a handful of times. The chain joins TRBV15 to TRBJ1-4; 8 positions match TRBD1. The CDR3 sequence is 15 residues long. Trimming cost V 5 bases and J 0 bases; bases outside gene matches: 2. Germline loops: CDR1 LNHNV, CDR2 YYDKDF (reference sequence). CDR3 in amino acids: CATSDRGPTNEKLFF. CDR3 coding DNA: TGTGCCACCAGCGACAGGGGTCCAACTAATGAAAAACTGTTTTTT.

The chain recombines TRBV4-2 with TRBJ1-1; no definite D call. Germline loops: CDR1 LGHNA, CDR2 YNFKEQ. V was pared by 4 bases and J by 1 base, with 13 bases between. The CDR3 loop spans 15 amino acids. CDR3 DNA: TGTGCCAGCAGCCGGACTGGGGAGGGGAACACTGAAGCTTTCTTT. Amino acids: CASSRTGEGNTEAFF.

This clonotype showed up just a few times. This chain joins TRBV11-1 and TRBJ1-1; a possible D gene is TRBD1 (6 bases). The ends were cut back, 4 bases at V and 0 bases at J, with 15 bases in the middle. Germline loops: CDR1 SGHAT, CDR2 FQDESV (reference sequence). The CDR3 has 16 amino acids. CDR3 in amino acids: CASSSLMGAMNTEAFF. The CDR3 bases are TGTGCCAGCAGCTCCCTTATGGGGGCGATGAACACTGAAGCTTTCTTT.

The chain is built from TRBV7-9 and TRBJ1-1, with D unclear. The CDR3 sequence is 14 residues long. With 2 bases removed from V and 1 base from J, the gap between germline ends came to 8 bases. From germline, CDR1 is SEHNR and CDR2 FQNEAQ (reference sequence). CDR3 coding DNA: TGTGCCAGCAGCTTATGGCAGACGAACACTGAAGCTTTCTTT. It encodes CASSLWQTNTEAFF.

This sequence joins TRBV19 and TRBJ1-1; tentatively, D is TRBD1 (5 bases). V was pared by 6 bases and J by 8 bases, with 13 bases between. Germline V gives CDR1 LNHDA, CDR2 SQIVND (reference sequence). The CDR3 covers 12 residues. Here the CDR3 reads CASSLLGVEAFF. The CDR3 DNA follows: TGTGCCAGTAGCCTCCTAGGGGTGGAAGCTTTCTTT.

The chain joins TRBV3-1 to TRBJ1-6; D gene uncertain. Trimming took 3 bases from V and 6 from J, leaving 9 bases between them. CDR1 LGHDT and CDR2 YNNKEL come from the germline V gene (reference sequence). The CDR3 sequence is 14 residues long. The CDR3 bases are TGTGCCAGCAGCCAGACGGACGGTAATTCACCCCTCCACTTT. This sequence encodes CASSQTDGNSPLHF.

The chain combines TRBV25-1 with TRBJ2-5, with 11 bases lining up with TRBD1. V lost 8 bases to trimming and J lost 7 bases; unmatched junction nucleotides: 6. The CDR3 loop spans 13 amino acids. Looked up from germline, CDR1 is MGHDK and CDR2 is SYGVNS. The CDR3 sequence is CASEGQGVGTQYF. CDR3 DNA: TGTGCCAGCGAGGGACAGGGGGTCGGGACCCAGTACTTC.

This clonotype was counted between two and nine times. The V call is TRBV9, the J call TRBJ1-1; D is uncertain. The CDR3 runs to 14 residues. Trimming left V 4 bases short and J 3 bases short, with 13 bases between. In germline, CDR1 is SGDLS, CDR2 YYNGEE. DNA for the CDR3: TGTGCCAGCAGCTCCGGGGTCTCTCACACTGAAGCTTTCTTT. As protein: CASSSGVSHTEAFF.

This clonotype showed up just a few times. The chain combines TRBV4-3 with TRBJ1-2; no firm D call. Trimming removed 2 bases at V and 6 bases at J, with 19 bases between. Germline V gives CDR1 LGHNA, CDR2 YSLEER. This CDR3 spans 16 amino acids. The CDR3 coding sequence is TGCGCCAGCAGCCAATTGGGGTCTGCACTAGGCCATGGCTACACCTTC. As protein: CASSQLGSALGHGYTF.

The CDR3 protein is CASSPTDLAGADTQYF. CDR3 in DNA: TGTGCCAGCAGCCCCACGGACTTAGCAGGCGCAGATACGCAGTATTTT. V is TRBV11-2 and J is TRBJ2-3; a weak D match, TRBD2 (5 bases). CDR1 SGHAT and CDR2 FQNNGV come from the germline V gene. The CDR3 covers 16 residues. V dropped 5 bases and J dropped 4 bases, with 19 bases sitting between them.